Below, 32 T cell receptor beta chains from the same sample are listed, as sequenced in a study of T cells in Graves' hyperthyroidism and ophthalmopathy. It was RNA transcripts that yielded the amplified TCR beta CDR3 regions. HTBI primers were used for first-round RT-PCR of the TCR CDR3. TCRdb redid the calling of the multiplex PCR reads with MiXCR, one entry per CDR3 protein. The table has more than 550,000 distinct CDR3 sequences, around 15% seen once; the top ten hold 15% to 17%. The specimen sequenced was blood. Every receptor here comes from a man between 45 and 60 years old with Graves' hyperthyroidism.

This clonotype was picked up many times. The V call is TRBV6-1, the J call TRBJ2-2, with 8 bases that match TRBD2. CDR3 length: 16 residues. The V segment lost 5 bases and the J segment 5 bases; nucleotides outside the gene matches: 10. Germline V gene sequence: CDR1 MNHNS, CDR2 SASEGT. The CDR3, as DNA: TGTGCCAGCAGTCCCCCGGGACTAGTCGGTACCGGGGAGCTGTTTTTT. It specifies CASSPPGLVGTGELFF.

This clonotype appeared many times. The rearrangement joins TRBV12-3 or TRBV12-4 to TRBJ2-7; 7 bases map to TRBD2. The V gene end was trimmed by 7 bases and the J gene end by 3 bases; junction bases not matched to a gene: 6. The CDR3 totals 13 residues. The DNA of the CDR3 is TGTGCCAGCACGCTAGCGGCCGACTACGAGCAGTACTTC. It yields the protein CASTLAADYEQYF.

The chain uses TRBV5-1 and TRBJ2-2, with D hard to call. Deletions cut 1 base from V and 1 base from J, with 5 bases between. From germline, CDR1 is SGHRS and CDR2 YFSETQ. CDR3 size: 14 residues. CDR3 nucleotides: TGCGCCAGCAGCTTGTCTTTGAACACCGGGGAGCTGTTTTTT. This gives the protein CASSLSLNTGELFF.

This clonotype was picked up many times. This sequence joins TRBV2 and TRBJ1-2; D remains ambiguous. The CDR3 runs to 12 residues. Germline V lookup: CDR1 SNHLY, CDR2 FYNNEI. The V end lost 1 base, the J end lost 8 bases, and 8 bases lay between the germline ends. The CDR3 sequence is CASSEGGRGYTF. CDR3 coding DNA: TGTGCCAGCAGTGAAGGGGGAAGAGGCTACACCTTC.

This clonotype appeared many times. The gene calls are TRBV28 and TRBJ2-1, with 16 bases lining up with TRBD2. V was pared by 6 bases and J by 8 bases, with 7 bases of the junction left unmatched. The CDR3 is 16 residues long. Looked up from germline, CDR1 is MDHEN and CDR2 is SYDVKM. CDR3 DNA: TGTGCCAGCAGCCTGGGACTAGCGGGAGGGCGAGATGAGCAGTTCTTC. This gives the protein CASSLGLAGGRDEQFF.

This clonotype was counted at least ten times. A junction boundary mismatches the germline segment, possibly from a read error. The chain couples TRBV12-3 or TRBV12-4 to TRBJ1-2; D gene ambiguous. CDR3 length: 13 amino acids. CDR3 region: CATSDTSNYGYTF. The CDR3 bases are TGTGCCACCAGTGACACCTCTAACTATGGCTACACCTTC.

The chain has TRBV19 and TRBJ2-6; D possibly corresponds to TRBD1 (6 bases). Germline CDR1 and CDR2: LNHDA and SQIVND (reference sequence). Trimming pared 0 bases from V and 0 bases from J, leaving 12 bases between. The CDR3 loop spans 18 amino acids. CDR3 in DNA: TGTGCCAGTAGTATAGAACGGGACACAGCCTCTGGGGCCAACGTCCTGACTTTC. Residues: CASSIERDTASGANVLTF.

Ten or more counts support this clonotype. This chain links TRBV5-1 with TRBJ2-1, with D perhaps matching TRBD2 (5 bases). Germline V lookup: CDR1 SGHRS, CDR2 YFSETQ. The CDR3 is 12 amino acids. V was shortened by 3 bases and J by 5 bases, with 6 bases between the two germline ends. The CDR3 here is CASSSGDNEQFF. The CDR3 bases are TGCGCCAGCAGCTCCGGGGACAATGAGCAGTTCTTC.

Worth noting for this clonotype: Given a much more abundant clone one base away, this may be a read error. The chain carries TRBV2 and TRBJ2-2; D gene ambiguous. Germline V lookup: CDR1 SNHLY, CDR2 FYNNEI. CDR3 length: 16 residues. The CDR3 loop is CTSMAGPKRGGGELFF. In nucleotides, the CDR3 is TGTACCAGCATGGCTGGGCCGAAACGAGGTGGCGGGGAGCTGTTTTTT.

This clonotype was observed at least ten times. In nucleotides, the CDR3 is TGTGCCAGCAGTTCAGGACTAGCGGAGTACACCGGGGAGCTGTTTTTT. It translates to CASSSGLAEYTGELFF. The chain is built from TRBV28 and TRBJ2-2; 10 positions match TRBD2. J was trimmed by 3 bases and V by 4 bases; bases with no gene match: 5. Looked up from germline, CDR1 is MDHEN and CDR2 is SYDVKM. There are 16 residues in the CDR3.

Written as DNA, the CDR3 is TGCAGTCTTAAGCCCGAGCAGTACTTC. Its protein is CSLKPEQYF. The chain employs TRBV20-1 and TRBJ2-7; unclear D gene. This CDR3 contains 9 residues. Germline V gene lookup returns CDR1 DFQATT and CDR2 SNEGSKA (reference sequence). The V end lost 8 bases, the J end lost 6 bases, and 8 bases lay between the germline ends.

This clonotype was seen only a few times. The chain carries TRBV6-1 and TRBJ1-1; 10 bases agree with TRBD1. The V and J ends lost 5 bases and 4 bases, in that order; junction bases with no gene match: 13. CDR3 size: 17 residues. Germline-derived CDR1 and CDR2 are MNHNS and SASEGT. The CDR3 sequence: CASSSLPGQGFGTEAFF. The DNA for the CDR3 is TGTGCCAGCAGTTCCCTCCCGGGACAGGGGTTCGGCACTGAAGCTTTCTTT.

This clonotype was counted between two and nine times. The rearrangement links TRBV9 to TRBJ2-1; 9 nucleotides align to TRBD2. CDR3 length: 15 amino acids. Germline assignment: CDR1 SGDLS and CDR2 YYNGEE. V was pared by 0 bases and J by 7 bases, with 5 bases of the junction left unmatched. This CDR3 is CASSVGAGGGNEQFF. The CDR3, as DNA: TGTGCCAGCAGCGTAGGGGCGGGAGGGGGGAATGAGCAGTTCTTC.

The sample holds many counts of this clonotype. V usage is TRBV11-2 and J usage is TRBJ2-2; 10 bases agree with TRBD2. With V trimmed by 4 bases and J by 4 bases, 6 bases remained unmatched. The germline gives CDR1 SGHAT, CDR2 FQNNGV. The CDR3 runs to 16 residues. The CDR3: CASSSLAGAATGELFF. The CDR3 DNA reads TGTGCCAGCAGCTCCCTAGCGGGAGCCGCCACCGGGGAGCTGTTTTTT.

The chain couples TRBV20-1 to TRBJ2-2; a weak D match, TRBD1 (5 bases). V was pared by 6 bases and J by 5 bases, with 19 bases between. The CDR3 has 15 residues. Germline-derived CDR1 and CDR2 are DFQATT and SNEGSKA (reference sequence). DNA for the CDR3: TGCAGTGCGCCGATAGGGCAGGGTCGGACCGGGGAGCTGTTTTTT. Translated: CSAPIGQGRTGELFF.

At least ten counts were recorded for this clonotype. J is TRBJ2-1 and V is TRBV28; possible D gene TRBD2, 6 bases. Trimming pared 2 bases from V and 6 bases from J, leaving 14 bases between. This CDR3 comprises 15 residues. Germline values: CDR1 MDHEN, CDR2 SYDVKM. The CDR3 bases are TGTGCCAGCAGTTTAGGAGGGAGCTTGGGCAATGAGCAGTTCTTC. It translates to CASSLGGSLGNEQFF.

This clonotype was recorded at least ten times. The CDR3 DNA reads as TGTGCCAGCAGTGAATCCTGGCTTTCTACGGGGGGCGGCGAGACCCAGTACTTC. Translation gives CASSESWLSTGGGETQYF. The V and J genes are TRBV25-1 and TRBJ2-5; tentative D call: TRBD2 (7 bases). The CDR3 is 18 amino acids. Deletions cut 1 base from V and 5 bases from J, with 23 bases between. Germline V gene sequence: CDR1 MGHDK, CDR2 SYGVNS.

Ten or more counts support this clonotype. The chain recombines TRBV29-1 with TRBJ1-2; D unclear. This CDR3 is built from 12 residues. V was shortened by 7 bases and J by 2 bases, with 11 bases between the two germline ends. Germline V gene sequence: CDR1 SQVTM, CDR2 ANQGSEA. This CDR3 is CSAADGNYGYTF. CDR3 nucleotides: TGCAGCGCGGCGGACGGAAACTATGGCTACACCTTC.

This clonotype was observed many times. CDR3 residues: CASSLEAPGNTEAFF. CDR3 nucleotide sequence: TGCGCCAGCAGCTTGGAGGCTCCGGGGAACACTGAAGCTTTCTTT. J is TRBJ1-1 and V is TRBV5-1, with D hard to call. Germline lookup yields CDR1 SGHRS and CDR2 YFSETQ. V lost 0 bases and J lost 1, with 10 bases in between. The CDR3 is made up of 15 amino acids.

This clonotype was seen ten or more times. The chain employs TRBV6-2 or TRBV6-3 and TRBJ1-2; D is uncertain. The CDR3 has 15 residues. Germline assignment: CDR1 MNHEY and CDR2 SVGEGT. Between the trimmed V and J ends, which lost 0 bases and 6 bases, there was a span of 14 bases. CDR3 amino acids: CASSYSGSPRDGYTF. The CDR3 nucleotides read TGTGCCAGCAGTTACTCTGGCAGCCCGAGGGATGGCTACACCTTC.

There are many counts of this clonotype. This chain joins TRBV18 and TRBJ1-1; no clear D. Germline assignment: CDR1 KGHSH and CDR2 LQKENI. Deletions cut 8 bases from V and 5 bases from J, with 15 bases between. The CDR3 totals 13 residues. This CDR3 reads CASSQGSGTEAFF. The CDR3 nucleotides are TGTGCCAGCAGCCAAGGCTCGGGAACTGAAGCTTTCTTT.

V and J are TRBV4-1 and TRBJ2-3; perhaps TRBD2 as D (5 bases). V was shortened by 5 bases and J by 0 bases, with 9 bases between the two germline ends. The CDR3 consists of 14 residues. CDR1 is MGHRA, CDR2 YSYEKL, per germline. The CDR3 spells CASSFGLSTDTQYF. The CDR3 region has the DNA TGCGCCAGCAGCTTCGGACTGAGCACAGATACGCAGTATTTT.

J is TRBJ2-3 and V is TRBV6-1; D unclear. There are 15 residues in the CDR3. V was trimmed by 6 bases and J by 2 bases, leaving 15 bases between them. Germline loops: CDR1 MNHNS, CDR2 SASEGT. CDR3: CASRGWAINTDTQYF. The CDR3 nucleotides read TGTGCCAGCAGGGGATGGGCTATTAACACAGATACGCAGTATTTT.

The rearrangement links TRBV5-1 to TRBJ2-1; TRBD2 matches at 9 bases. CDR3 size: 16 residues. Germline V lookup: CDR1 SGHRS, CDR2 YFSETQ. V shed 5 bases, J shed 1 base, and the junction held 7 bases outside the gene matches. CDR3 protein: CASRLREGRSYNEQFF. The CDR3 bases are TGCGCCAGCAGATTGCGGGAGGGCCGGTCCTACAATGAGCAGTTCTTC.

A few counts support this clonotype. The rearrangement links TRBV13 to TRBJ2-1; D remains unclear. The CDR3 spans 16 residues. Trimming cost V 0 bases and J 3 bases, with 12 bases left between them. CDR1 and CDR2 (germline): PRHDT, FYEKMQ (reference sequence). The CDR3 DNA reads TGTGCCAGCAGCTTAGGACGGCTCAACTACTACAATGAGCAGTTCTTC. Encoded protein: CASSLGRLNYYNEQFF.

This clonotype was seen at least ten times. CDR3 nucleotides: TGCGCCAGCAGCTTTGCGGGGACCTCGAACACCGGGGAGCTGTTTTTT. It specifies CASSFAGTSNTGELFF. This chain connects TRBV5-1 to TRBJ2-2, with D perhaps TRBD2 (6 bases). Deletions cut 2 bases from V and 0 bases from J, with 11 bases between. This CDR3 contains 16 residues. CDR1 and CDR2 (germline): SGHRS, YFSETQ.

This clonotype occurred many times. The gene calls are TRBV27 and TRBJ1-5, with TRBD1 as a possible D gene (6 bases). The germline gives CDR1 MNHEY, CDR2 SMNVEV (reference sequence). With 6 bases removed from V and 3 bases from J, the gap between germline ends came to 15 bases. The CDR3 is 15 amino acids. The CDR3 spells CASSKEGGPNQPQHF. DNA of the CDR3: TGTGCCAGCAGCAAAGAAGGGGGACCCAATCAGCCCCAGCATTTT.

This clonotype came up a few times. The rearrangement joins TRBV3-1 to TRBJ2-7, with TRBD2 identical over 11 bases. CDR3 length equals 16 residues. V was clipped by 1 base and J by 4 bases; unmatched bases: 6. CDR1 is LGHDT, CDR2 YNNKEL, per germline (reference sequence). For the CDR3, the DNA is TGTGCCAGCAGCCAAGGCCTAGCGGGAGGAACGTACGAGCAGTACTTC. This encodes CASSQGLAGGTYEQYF.

In nucleotides, the CDR3 is TGTGCCAGCTCACCAATACAGGACACTGAAGCTTTCTTT. As protein: CASSPIQDTEAFF. This chain uses TRBV18 with TRBJ1-1; D is possibly TRBD1 (5 bases). Per the germline V gene, CDR1 is KGHSH and CDR2 is LQKENI. Trimming left V 2 bases short and J 3 bases short, with 7 bases between. The CDR3 length is 13 residues.

Many counts were recorded for this clonotype. V usage is TRBV28 and J usage is TRBJ2-1; 7 nucleotides line up with TRBD1. The V gene end was trimmed by 11 bases and the J gene end by 3 bases; junction bases not matched to a gene: 7. Germline V gene sequence: CDR1 MDHEN, CDR2 SYDVKM. The CDR3 contains 13 residues. The CDR3 DNA reads TGTGCCGGACGGGGACAGCACTACAATGAGCAGTTCTTC. It is translated as CAGRGQHYNEQFF. The entire variable domain, with the rest obtained from reference TRBV28 and TRBJ2-1, is as follows: DVKVTQSSRYLVKRTGEKVFLECVQDMDHENMFWYRQDPGLGLRLIYFSYDVKMKEKGDIPEGYSVSREKKERFSLILESASTNQTSMYLCAGRGQHYNEQFFGPGTRLTVL.

The V and J genes are TRBV28 and TRBJ2-1; 7 bases fit TRBD2. Germline-derived CDR1 and CDR2 are MDHEN and SYDVKM. This CDR3 has 17 amino acids. V lost 5 bases to trimming and J lost 5 bases; unmatched junction nucleotides: 15. The CDR3 loop is CASSPLGLPKGHNEQFF. DNA of the CDR3: TGTGCCAGCAGTCCCCTGGGACTACCAAAGGGCCACAATGAGCAGTTCTTC.

The chain recombines TRBV7-9 with TRBJ2-3, with 8 bases lining up with TRBD2. Trimming removed 4 bases from V and 2 bases from J; junction bases left unmatched: 8. Germline values: CDR1 SEHNR, CDR2 FQNEAQ (reference sequence). The length of the CDR3 is 16 residues. CDR3 sequence: CASSWDPGLDTDTQYF. The CDR3 region has the DNA TGTGCCAGCAGCTGGGATCCGGGACTAGACACAGATACGCAGTATTTT.